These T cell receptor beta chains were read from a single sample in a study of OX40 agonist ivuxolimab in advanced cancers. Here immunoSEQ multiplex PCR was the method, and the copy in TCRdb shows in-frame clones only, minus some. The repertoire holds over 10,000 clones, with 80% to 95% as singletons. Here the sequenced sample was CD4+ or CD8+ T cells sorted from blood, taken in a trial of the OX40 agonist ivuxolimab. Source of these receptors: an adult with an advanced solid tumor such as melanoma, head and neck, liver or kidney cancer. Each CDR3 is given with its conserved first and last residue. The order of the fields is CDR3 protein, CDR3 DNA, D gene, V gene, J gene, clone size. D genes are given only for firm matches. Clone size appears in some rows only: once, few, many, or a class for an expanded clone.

CASSYGGSYEQYF	TGTGCCAGCAGTTACGGGGGGTCCTACGAGCAGTACTTC	-	TRBV6-5	TRBJ2-7	-
CSVEDSWDDKNIQYF	TGCAGCGTTGAAGATTCCTGGGACGACAAAAACATTCAGTACTTC	-	TRBV29-1	TRBJ2-4	-
CACGWGTGELFF	TGTGCTTGTGGCTGGGGCACCGGGGAGCTGTTTTTT	-	TRBV6-5	TRBJ2-2	-
CASSSHGRGPNSPLHF	TGTGCCAGCAGTTCCCACGGTAGGGGTCCTAATTCACCCCTCCACTTT	-	TRBV14	TRBJ1-6	-
CASSGQPNYGYTF	TGCGCCAGCAGCGGACAGCCTAACTATGGCTACACCTTC	-	TRBV4-1	TRBJ1-2	once
CASSARPREIDEKLFF	TGTGCCAGCAGCGCCCGACCCAGGGAAATAGATGAAAAACTGTTTTTT	-	TRBV7-9	TRBJ1-4	-
CASSQAASGTYEQYF	TGTGCCAGCAGCCAAGCCGCTAGCGGTACCTACGAGCAGTACTTC	TRBD2	TRBV4-2	TRBJ2-7	once
CASSSISAGELFF	TGTGCCAGCAGTTCAATCTCGGCCGGGGAGCTGTTTTTT	-	TRBV5-6	TRBJ2-2	-
CASSYSGGGAYNEQFF	TGTGCCAGCAGTTACTCGGGCGGGGGGGCCTACAATGAGCAGTTCTTC	TRBD2	TRBV6-6	TRBJ2-1	-
CASSLSGYEQYF	TGTGCCAGCAGCTTAAGCGGGTACGAGCAGTACTTC	-	TRBV13	TRBJ2-7	-
CASSQAETNNYGYTF	TGCGCCAGCAGCCAAGCGGAAACCAATAACTATGGCTACACCTTC	-	TRBV4-3	TRBJ1-2	once
CASSLPGQAISGYTF	TGTGCCAGCAGTTTACCGGGACAGGCGATTTCGGGCTACACCTTC	TRBD1	TRBV6-5	TRBJ1-2	-
CASRGDGRDFEQFF	TGTGCCAGCAGGGGGGATGGGCGGGATTTTGAGCAGTTCTTC	-	TRBV6-5	TRBJ2-1	-
CASSLPPDTEAFF	TGTGCCAGCAGCCTGCCTCCGGACACTGAAGCTTTCTTT	-	TRBV2	TRBJ1-1	-
CASSPPEYQETQYF	TGTGCCAGCTCACCACCGGAGTACCAAGAGACCCAGTACTTC	-	TRBV18	TRBJ2-5	-
CASSQAPLGSYEQYF	TGCGCCAGCAGCCAAGCCCCTTTAGGCTCCTACGAGCAGTACTTC	-	TRBV4-3	TRBJ2-7	-
CASSSGTGHTDTQYF	TGTGCCAGCAGCTCAGGGACAGGGCACACAGATACGCAGTATTTT	TRBD1	TRBV11-3	TRBJ2-3	-
CASSPRQGWSEQYF	TGTGCCAGCAGCCCTCGACAGGGTTGGAGCGAGCAGTACTTC	TRBD1	TRBV5-6	TRBJ2-7	-
CAISEFPGHLNTEAFF	TGTGCCATCAGTGAGTTTCCGGGACACCTGAACACTGAAGCTTTCTTT	-	TRBV10-3	TRBJ1-1	-
CASSETDLPYEQYF	TGCGCCAGCAGTGAAACGGACCTTCCCTACGAGCAGTACTTC	-	TRBV10-1	TRBJ2-7	-
CASSLELALGEQYF	TGTGCCAGCAGCTTGGAACTAGCTCTCGGCGAGCAGTACTTC	-	TRBV5-6	TRBJ2-7	-
CASSPPGLAGVSSYNEQFF	TGTGCCAGCAGCCCACCGGGACTAGCGGGAGTAAGCTCCTACAATGAGCAGTTCTTC	TRBD2	TRBV5-6	TRBJ2-1	-
CASSLSGTANTGELFF	TGTGCCAGCAGCTTATCCGGGACAGCGAACACCGGGGAGCTGTTTTTT	TRBD1	TRBV7-8	TRBJ2-2	-
CASSQDRNRASYNSPLHF	TGCGCCAGCAGCCAAGATCGAAACAGGGCGAGCTATAATTCACCCCTCCACTTT	-	TRBV4-3	TRBJ1-6	-
CASTRAPSGGINEQFF	TGCGCCAGCACCAGAGCCCCTAGCGGGGGAATCAATGAGCAGTTCTTC	TRBD2	TRBV4-1	TRBJ2-1	-
CASSPSRTSGVYEQYF	TGTGCCAGCAGCCCCTCGCGGACTAGCGGGGTATACGAGCAGTACTTC	TRBD2	TRBV7-9	TRBJ2-7	once
CASSFGYEQYF	TGTGCCAGCAGTTTTGGGTACGAGCAGTACTTC	-	TRBV27	TRBJ2-7	once
CASSPVLGEGPKDGYTF	TGTGCCAGCAGCCCTGTGTTAGGGGAGGGCCCGAAGGATGGCTACACCTTC	-	TRBV7-9	TRBJ1-2	-
CASSPGTGLTNQETQYF	TGTGCCAGCAGTCCCGGGACAGGGTTGACCAACCAAGAGACCCAGTACTTC	TRBD1	TRBV7-3	TRBJ2-5	-
CASSTQGRAEAFF	TGTGCCAGCAGTACACAGGGAAGGGCTGAAGCTTTCTTT	-	TRBV6-5	TRBJ1-1	-
CASSLEFGRNYEQYF	TGTGCCAGCAGCTTAGAGTTTGGCAGAAACTACGAGCAGTACTTC	-	TRBV11-2	TRBJ2-7	-
CASRGDSYGYTF	TGTGCCAGCAGAGGGGACAGCTATGGCTACACCTTC	TRBD1	TRBV6-5	TRBJ1-2	-
CATRTSGGISTDTQYF	TGTGCCACCCGGACTAGCGGGGGAATCAGCACAGATACGCAGTATTTT	TRBD2	TRBV15	TRBJ2-3	-
CASGNPVAFGYTF	TGTGCCAGTGGAAATCCAGTGGCTTTTGGCTACACCTTC	-	TRBV19	TRBJ1-2	-
CASSQPGEVGAAFF	TGCGCCAGCAGCCAACCCGGGGAGGTGGGGGCTGCTTTCTTT	-	TRBV4-3	TRBJ1-1	-
CASSIWAGGVETQYF	TGTGCCAGTAGTATCTGGGCGGGAGGAGTAGAGACCCAGTACTTC	TRBD2	TRBV19	TRBJ2-5	-
CASSLEGTGRGSGNTIYF	TGTGCCAGCAGCTTAGAAGGGACAGGGAGGGGATCTGGAAACACCATATATTTT	TRBD1	TRBV11-3	TRBJ1-3	-
CASSLSLGAQRLGETQYF	TGTGCCAGCAGTTTATCTTTGGGGGCGCAACGTTTGGGAGAGACCCAGTACTTC	-	TRBV27	TRBJ2-5	-
CASSVLPTDTQYF	TGCGCCAGCAGTGTCCTACCCACAGATACGCAGTATTTT	-	TRBV10-2	TRBJ2-3	-
CASSGPLKDQPQHF	TGTGCCAGCAGTGGTCCCCTAAAGGATCAGCCCCAGCATTTT	-	TRBV2	TRBJ1-5	-
CASSIVGKAGDTQYF	TGTGCCAGTAGTATAGTAGGAAAGGCGGGGGATACGCAGTATTTT	-	TRBV19	TRBJ2-3	-